Listed here are 10 T cell receptor beta chains from one sample, sequenced in a study of CD8+ T cells in alopecia areata. Extraction of RNA preceded its reverse transcription into cDNA, which served as the sequencing template. The data were produced by immunoSEQ multiplex PCR, yet TCRdb's version contains in-frame clones alone and is incomplete. The repertoire consists of about 110,000 clones, with under 65% occurring once and the leading ten covering about 23%. The source material was NKG2D-low CD8+ T cells sorted from blood. These receptors all stem from a human donor with alopecia areata.

Points on this clone: The same CDR3 is also encoded by other DNA sequences in this sample. V usage is TRBV28 and J usage is TRBJ2-1; D not certain. There are 10 residues in the CDR3. The germline CDR1 and CDR2 sequences are MDHEN and SYDVKM. V gave up 4 bases and J gave up 5 bases, with 0 bases separating them. This chain's CDR3 is CASSYNEQFF. DNA of the CDR3: TGTGCCAGCAGTTACAATGAGCAGTTCTTC.

This clone was counted only a few times. This sequence joins TRBV28 and TRBJ2-1; no firm D call. This CDR3 comprises 12 residues. CDR1 is MDHEN and CDR2 is SYDVKM in the germline V gene. Trimming shortened V by 8 bases and J by 0 bases, and 5 bases separated the two germline ends. CDR3: CASGYSYNEQFF. The CDR3 coding sequence is TGTGCCAGCGGATACTCCTACAATGAGCAGTTCTTC.

The table lists this clone with a few counts. The chain uses TRBV5-4 and TRBJ2-7; possibly TRBD2 for D (5 bases). Trimming shortened V by 4 bases and J by 9 bases, and 14 bases separated the two germline ends. Looked up from germline, CDR1 is SGHNT and CDR2 is YYREEE (reference sequence). The CDR3 extends over 12 amino acids. CDR3 coding DNA: TGTGCCAGCAGCGACCGCGGACTCGGGCAGTACTTC. Protein product: CASSDRGLGQYF.

The chain combines TRBV4-1 with TRBJ2-1; D not certain. CDR1 is MGHRA, CDR2 YSYEKL, per germline. The CDR3 runs 15 residues. Trimming pared 1 base from V and 1 base from J, leaving 8 bases between. The CDR3 spells CASSQVLSSYNEQFF. The CDR3 DNA reads TGCGCCAGCAGCCAAGTATTATCTTCCTACAATGAGCAGTTCTTC.

The sample holds a few counts of this clone. The chain couples TRBV29-1 to TRBJ2-3, with D possibly matching TRBD2 (5 bases). V dropped 5 bases and J dropped 5 bases, with 14 bases sitting between them. The CDR3 is made up of 13 amino acids. Germline V gene sequence: CDR1 SQVTM, CDR2 ANQGSEA. The CDR3 DNA sequence: TGCAGCGTTAACGGGGTGAGGCGAGATACGCAGTATTTT. Protein product: CSVNGVRRDTQYF.

This chain connects TRBV9 to TRBJ2-1; 11 bases map to TRBD2. Germline CDR1 reads SGDLS; CDR2 reads YYNGEE. The CDR3 totals 18 residues. J lost 7 bases, V lost 0 bases, and 12 bases had no gene match. As DNA, the CDR3 is TGTGCCAGCAGCGTAGACAATTTAGCGGGAGGGCCGGGGAATGAGCAGTTCTTC. It translates to CASSVDNLAGGPGNEQFF.

This chain uses TRBV6-6 with TRBJ2-3; D gene uncertain. From germline, CDR1 is MNHNY and CDR2 SVGAGI (reference sequence). The CDR3 contains 11 residues. V was trimmed by 8 bases and J by 2 bases, leaving 5 bases between them. The CDR3 sequence is CASRHTDTQYF. In nucleotides, the CDR3 is TGTGCCAGCCGGCACACAGATACGCAGTATTTT.

This clone has just a few counts. The gene calls are TRBV25-1 and TRBJ1-4; D remains unclear. Germline V gene lookup returns CDR1 MGHDK and CDR2 SYGVNS. The CDR3 is 12 residues long. V was pared by 2 bases and J by 11 bases, with 9 bases between. CDR3 in DNA: TGTGCCAGCAGTGAAACGGGGAGCAAACTGTTTTTT. This gives the protein CASSETGSKLFF.

The chain is built from TRBV29-1 and TRBJ2-1, with 8 bases matching TRBD2. V lost 5 bases, J lost 9 bases, and 6 bases stayed unmatched. CDR1 SQVTM and CDR2 ANQGSEA come from the germline V gene. The CDR3 contains 12 residues. CDR3 sequence: CSVIQAGGEQFF. CDR3 DNA: TGCAGCGTTATACAGGCGGGGGGTGAGCAGTTCTTC.

In regard to this clone: The identical CDR3 is also encoded by other nucleotide sequences in the sample. The rearrangement uses TRBV27 and TRBJ2-1; D might be TRBD2 (6 bases). The V gene's germline CDR1 is MNHEY and CDR2 SMNVEV (reference sequence). V lost 6 bases, J lost 3 bases, and 6 bases lay in between. The CDR3 has 12 residues. CDR3 protein: CASRAGYNEQFF. CDR3 coding DNA: TGTGCCAGCAGAGCGGGCTACAATGAGCAGTTCTTC.